This TCR beta chain appears in the sequencing data of a study of glioma-infiltrating T cells after dendritic cell vaccination. Amplification used 60 V beta primers and 13 J beta primers. Clones were sequenced by immunoSEQ multiplex PCR, and TCRdb holds only the in-frame ones, with some missing. The sample includes 55,000 to 75,000 clones, approximately 83% of them seen just once. Documented time point: after dendritic cell vaccination, including at tumor progression/relapse. This TCR was recovered from a human donor with glioblastoma. Sample: blood, taken after dendritic cell vaccination.

The CDR3 nucleotides are TGTGCCAGTAGTATAAGACAGAGCTATGGCTACACCTTC. Residues: CASSIRQSYGYTF. The V call is TRBV19, the J call TRBJ1-2; D perhaps matches TRBD1 (5 bases). This CDR3 comprises 13 residues. Germline CDR1 LNHDA, CDR2 SQIVND (reference sequence). V was cut by 2 bases and J by 4 bases, with 8 bases left in between. The full variable domain, rest sourced from reference TRBV19 and TRBJ1-2, is DGGITQSPKYLFRKEGQNVTLSCEQNLNHDAMYWYRQDPGQGLRLIYYSQIVNDFQKGDIAEGYSVSREKKESFPLTVTSAQKNPTAFYLCASSIRQSYGYTFGSGTRLTVV.